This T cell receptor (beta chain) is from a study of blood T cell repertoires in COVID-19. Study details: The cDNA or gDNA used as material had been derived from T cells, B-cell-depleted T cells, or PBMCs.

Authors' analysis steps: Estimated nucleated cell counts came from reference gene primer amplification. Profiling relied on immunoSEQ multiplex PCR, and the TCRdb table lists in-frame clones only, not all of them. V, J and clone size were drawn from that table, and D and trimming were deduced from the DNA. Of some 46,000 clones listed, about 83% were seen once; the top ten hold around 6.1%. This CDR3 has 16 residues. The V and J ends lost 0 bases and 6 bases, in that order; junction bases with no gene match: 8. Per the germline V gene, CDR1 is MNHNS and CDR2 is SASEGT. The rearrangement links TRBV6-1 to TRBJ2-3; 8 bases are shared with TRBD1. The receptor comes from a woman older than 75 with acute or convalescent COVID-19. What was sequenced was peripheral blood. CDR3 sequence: CASSEAFRTGSDTQYF. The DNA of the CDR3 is TGTGCCAGCAGTGAAGCCTTCCGGACAGGGTCGGATACGCAGTATTTT.